This T cell receptor beta chain emerged from a study of cytomegalovirus exposure and HLA in healthy donors. CDR1 is MNHNY, CDR2 SVGAGI, per germline (reference sequence). The trim removed 5 bases at V and 7 bases at J, leaving 9 bases unmatched. CDR3 length: 15 residues. Regarding this clone: Its cognate antigen is unknown.

Findings and limits, study-wide: More than 15,000 TCR beta sequences were associated with HLA alleles at 0.05 false discovery rate in a later analysis. For TCR beta chains, V- and J-gene trimming was later linked to a missense DCLRE1C variant.

In the PCR, 60 Vbeta and 13 Jbeta primers were used. Sequencing used immunoSEQ multiplex PCR; TCRdb keeps in-frame clones, though not all of them. This table holds under 200,000 clones, roughly 80% found once. This TCR was recovered from a man between 18 and 35 years old in good health and CMV-seronegative. The chain recombines TRBV6-6 with TRBJ2-1, with 9 nucleotides matching TRBD2. The specimen sequenced was PBMCs. The CDR3 DNA sequence: TGTGCCAGCAGTCAGATAGCGGGAGTCCGGAATGAGCAGTTCTTC. Protein sequence: CASSQIAGVRNEQFF.